This TCR beta chain derives from a study of cytomegalovirus exposure and HLA in healthy donors. Findings and caveats of the study: In vitro experiments confirmed that a few CMV-associated chains were specific for CMV antigens. HLA allele associations emerged for around 15,000 TCR beta sequences in a later analysis, at 0.05 false discovery rate.

Looked up from germline, CDR1 is SGHNT and CDR2 is YYREEE (reference sequence). V lost 3 bases and J lost 2, with 14 bases in between. The CDR3 is made up of 15 amino acids. As for this clone: Its specificity is unknown.

Primers included in the PCR were 60 Vbeta and 13 Jbeta primers. Profiling relied on immunoSEQ multiplex PCR, and the TCRdb table lists in-frame clones only, not all of them. Here the sample spans about 100,000 clones, approximately 81% being singletons. The receptor was isolated from a woman between 70 and 85 years old in good health and CMV-seropositive. Sequenced sample: PBMCs. This chain links TRBV5-4 with TRBJ2-5; possible D gene TRBD1, 5 bases. The CDR3 sequence is CASSSPKGPQETQYF. DNA of the CDR3: TGTGCCAGCAGCTCCCCTAAGGGGCCGCAAGAGACCCAGTACTTC.